This paragraph reports one T cell receptor beta chain. The germline gives CDR1 ENHRY, CDR2 SYGVKD. This CDR3 is built from 14 residues. Trimming pared 0 bases from V and 5 bases from J, leaving 8 bases between. The Seattle patients, enrolled during active infection, were followed longitudinally. The source of the sample is a study of blood T cell repertoires in COVID-19. In the study overall: T cells, B-cell-depleted T cells, or PBMCs supplied cDNA or gDNA.

Study processing details: Nucleated cell number was recorded as an estimate derived from reference gene primer amplification. The repertoire was sequenced with immunoSEQ multiplex PCR; TCRdb's copy has only in-frame clones and lacks some. That table is the source of V, J and clone size, and D and trimming were worked out from the DNA. The sample consists of roughly 290,000 clones, 80% to 85% of them appearing once. Sequences were obtained from peripheral blood. This chain links TRBV10-3 with TRBJ1-5; no reliable D call. The TCR comes from a person aged 65-85 years with COVID-19, enrolled during active disease. The CDR3 DNA is TGTGCCATCAGTGAGTCGACAATCGATCAGCCCCAGCATTTT. Its translation is CAISESTIDQPQHF.